The T cell receptor beta chain under discussion was sequenced for a study of OX40 agonist ivuxolimab in advanced cancers. Turning to the study itself: Patient treatment consisted of intravenous ivuxolimab administration every 2 weeks at 0.01 to 10 mg/kg. The dose-escalation group included hepatocellular carcinoma, melanoma, renal cell carcinoma and head and neck cancer. Three patients, one with hepatocellular carcinoma and two with cutaneous melanoma, responded partially. Study conclusions and caveats: Clonal expansion in partial responders at 0.1-3.0 mg/kg ranked among the lowest.

Concerning this clone itself: The antigen remains unidentified.

Generated by immunoSEQ multiplex PCR, the TCRdb table keeps only in-frame clones and is missing some. The sample yields around 62,000 clones, about 85% seen once. This material consisted of CD4+ or CD8+ T cells sorted from blood, taken in a trial of the OX40 agonist ivuxolimab. The TCR comes from an adult with an advanced solid tumor such as melanoma, head and neck, liver or kidney cancer.

This CDR3 reads CASRRQSLSGANVLTF. The CDR3 DNA is TGTGCCAGCCGGCGACAATCCCTCTCTGGGGCCAACGTCCTGACTTTC. The genes are TRBV5-8 and TRBJ2-6; D unclear. Germline CDR1 reads SGHTS; CDR2 reads YDEGEE. The CDR3 contains 16 residues. V lost 7 bases and J lost 0, with 14 bases in between.